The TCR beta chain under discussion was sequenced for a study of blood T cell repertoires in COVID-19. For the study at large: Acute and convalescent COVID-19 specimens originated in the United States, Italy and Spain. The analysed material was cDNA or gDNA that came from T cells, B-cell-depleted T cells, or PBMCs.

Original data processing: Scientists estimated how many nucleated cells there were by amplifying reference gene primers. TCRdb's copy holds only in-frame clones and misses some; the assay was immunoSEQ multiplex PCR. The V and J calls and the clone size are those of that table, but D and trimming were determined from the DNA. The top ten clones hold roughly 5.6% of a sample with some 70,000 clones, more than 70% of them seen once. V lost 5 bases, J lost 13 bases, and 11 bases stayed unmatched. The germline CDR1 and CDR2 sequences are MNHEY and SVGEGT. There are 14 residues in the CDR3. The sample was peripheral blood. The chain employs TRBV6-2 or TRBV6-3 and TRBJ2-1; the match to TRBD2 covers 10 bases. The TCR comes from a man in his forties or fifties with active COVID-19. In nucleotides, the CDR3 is TGTGCCAGCAGTGCGGAGCTAGCGGGGGCCCTTCAGTTCTTC. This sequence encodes CASSAELAGALQFF.